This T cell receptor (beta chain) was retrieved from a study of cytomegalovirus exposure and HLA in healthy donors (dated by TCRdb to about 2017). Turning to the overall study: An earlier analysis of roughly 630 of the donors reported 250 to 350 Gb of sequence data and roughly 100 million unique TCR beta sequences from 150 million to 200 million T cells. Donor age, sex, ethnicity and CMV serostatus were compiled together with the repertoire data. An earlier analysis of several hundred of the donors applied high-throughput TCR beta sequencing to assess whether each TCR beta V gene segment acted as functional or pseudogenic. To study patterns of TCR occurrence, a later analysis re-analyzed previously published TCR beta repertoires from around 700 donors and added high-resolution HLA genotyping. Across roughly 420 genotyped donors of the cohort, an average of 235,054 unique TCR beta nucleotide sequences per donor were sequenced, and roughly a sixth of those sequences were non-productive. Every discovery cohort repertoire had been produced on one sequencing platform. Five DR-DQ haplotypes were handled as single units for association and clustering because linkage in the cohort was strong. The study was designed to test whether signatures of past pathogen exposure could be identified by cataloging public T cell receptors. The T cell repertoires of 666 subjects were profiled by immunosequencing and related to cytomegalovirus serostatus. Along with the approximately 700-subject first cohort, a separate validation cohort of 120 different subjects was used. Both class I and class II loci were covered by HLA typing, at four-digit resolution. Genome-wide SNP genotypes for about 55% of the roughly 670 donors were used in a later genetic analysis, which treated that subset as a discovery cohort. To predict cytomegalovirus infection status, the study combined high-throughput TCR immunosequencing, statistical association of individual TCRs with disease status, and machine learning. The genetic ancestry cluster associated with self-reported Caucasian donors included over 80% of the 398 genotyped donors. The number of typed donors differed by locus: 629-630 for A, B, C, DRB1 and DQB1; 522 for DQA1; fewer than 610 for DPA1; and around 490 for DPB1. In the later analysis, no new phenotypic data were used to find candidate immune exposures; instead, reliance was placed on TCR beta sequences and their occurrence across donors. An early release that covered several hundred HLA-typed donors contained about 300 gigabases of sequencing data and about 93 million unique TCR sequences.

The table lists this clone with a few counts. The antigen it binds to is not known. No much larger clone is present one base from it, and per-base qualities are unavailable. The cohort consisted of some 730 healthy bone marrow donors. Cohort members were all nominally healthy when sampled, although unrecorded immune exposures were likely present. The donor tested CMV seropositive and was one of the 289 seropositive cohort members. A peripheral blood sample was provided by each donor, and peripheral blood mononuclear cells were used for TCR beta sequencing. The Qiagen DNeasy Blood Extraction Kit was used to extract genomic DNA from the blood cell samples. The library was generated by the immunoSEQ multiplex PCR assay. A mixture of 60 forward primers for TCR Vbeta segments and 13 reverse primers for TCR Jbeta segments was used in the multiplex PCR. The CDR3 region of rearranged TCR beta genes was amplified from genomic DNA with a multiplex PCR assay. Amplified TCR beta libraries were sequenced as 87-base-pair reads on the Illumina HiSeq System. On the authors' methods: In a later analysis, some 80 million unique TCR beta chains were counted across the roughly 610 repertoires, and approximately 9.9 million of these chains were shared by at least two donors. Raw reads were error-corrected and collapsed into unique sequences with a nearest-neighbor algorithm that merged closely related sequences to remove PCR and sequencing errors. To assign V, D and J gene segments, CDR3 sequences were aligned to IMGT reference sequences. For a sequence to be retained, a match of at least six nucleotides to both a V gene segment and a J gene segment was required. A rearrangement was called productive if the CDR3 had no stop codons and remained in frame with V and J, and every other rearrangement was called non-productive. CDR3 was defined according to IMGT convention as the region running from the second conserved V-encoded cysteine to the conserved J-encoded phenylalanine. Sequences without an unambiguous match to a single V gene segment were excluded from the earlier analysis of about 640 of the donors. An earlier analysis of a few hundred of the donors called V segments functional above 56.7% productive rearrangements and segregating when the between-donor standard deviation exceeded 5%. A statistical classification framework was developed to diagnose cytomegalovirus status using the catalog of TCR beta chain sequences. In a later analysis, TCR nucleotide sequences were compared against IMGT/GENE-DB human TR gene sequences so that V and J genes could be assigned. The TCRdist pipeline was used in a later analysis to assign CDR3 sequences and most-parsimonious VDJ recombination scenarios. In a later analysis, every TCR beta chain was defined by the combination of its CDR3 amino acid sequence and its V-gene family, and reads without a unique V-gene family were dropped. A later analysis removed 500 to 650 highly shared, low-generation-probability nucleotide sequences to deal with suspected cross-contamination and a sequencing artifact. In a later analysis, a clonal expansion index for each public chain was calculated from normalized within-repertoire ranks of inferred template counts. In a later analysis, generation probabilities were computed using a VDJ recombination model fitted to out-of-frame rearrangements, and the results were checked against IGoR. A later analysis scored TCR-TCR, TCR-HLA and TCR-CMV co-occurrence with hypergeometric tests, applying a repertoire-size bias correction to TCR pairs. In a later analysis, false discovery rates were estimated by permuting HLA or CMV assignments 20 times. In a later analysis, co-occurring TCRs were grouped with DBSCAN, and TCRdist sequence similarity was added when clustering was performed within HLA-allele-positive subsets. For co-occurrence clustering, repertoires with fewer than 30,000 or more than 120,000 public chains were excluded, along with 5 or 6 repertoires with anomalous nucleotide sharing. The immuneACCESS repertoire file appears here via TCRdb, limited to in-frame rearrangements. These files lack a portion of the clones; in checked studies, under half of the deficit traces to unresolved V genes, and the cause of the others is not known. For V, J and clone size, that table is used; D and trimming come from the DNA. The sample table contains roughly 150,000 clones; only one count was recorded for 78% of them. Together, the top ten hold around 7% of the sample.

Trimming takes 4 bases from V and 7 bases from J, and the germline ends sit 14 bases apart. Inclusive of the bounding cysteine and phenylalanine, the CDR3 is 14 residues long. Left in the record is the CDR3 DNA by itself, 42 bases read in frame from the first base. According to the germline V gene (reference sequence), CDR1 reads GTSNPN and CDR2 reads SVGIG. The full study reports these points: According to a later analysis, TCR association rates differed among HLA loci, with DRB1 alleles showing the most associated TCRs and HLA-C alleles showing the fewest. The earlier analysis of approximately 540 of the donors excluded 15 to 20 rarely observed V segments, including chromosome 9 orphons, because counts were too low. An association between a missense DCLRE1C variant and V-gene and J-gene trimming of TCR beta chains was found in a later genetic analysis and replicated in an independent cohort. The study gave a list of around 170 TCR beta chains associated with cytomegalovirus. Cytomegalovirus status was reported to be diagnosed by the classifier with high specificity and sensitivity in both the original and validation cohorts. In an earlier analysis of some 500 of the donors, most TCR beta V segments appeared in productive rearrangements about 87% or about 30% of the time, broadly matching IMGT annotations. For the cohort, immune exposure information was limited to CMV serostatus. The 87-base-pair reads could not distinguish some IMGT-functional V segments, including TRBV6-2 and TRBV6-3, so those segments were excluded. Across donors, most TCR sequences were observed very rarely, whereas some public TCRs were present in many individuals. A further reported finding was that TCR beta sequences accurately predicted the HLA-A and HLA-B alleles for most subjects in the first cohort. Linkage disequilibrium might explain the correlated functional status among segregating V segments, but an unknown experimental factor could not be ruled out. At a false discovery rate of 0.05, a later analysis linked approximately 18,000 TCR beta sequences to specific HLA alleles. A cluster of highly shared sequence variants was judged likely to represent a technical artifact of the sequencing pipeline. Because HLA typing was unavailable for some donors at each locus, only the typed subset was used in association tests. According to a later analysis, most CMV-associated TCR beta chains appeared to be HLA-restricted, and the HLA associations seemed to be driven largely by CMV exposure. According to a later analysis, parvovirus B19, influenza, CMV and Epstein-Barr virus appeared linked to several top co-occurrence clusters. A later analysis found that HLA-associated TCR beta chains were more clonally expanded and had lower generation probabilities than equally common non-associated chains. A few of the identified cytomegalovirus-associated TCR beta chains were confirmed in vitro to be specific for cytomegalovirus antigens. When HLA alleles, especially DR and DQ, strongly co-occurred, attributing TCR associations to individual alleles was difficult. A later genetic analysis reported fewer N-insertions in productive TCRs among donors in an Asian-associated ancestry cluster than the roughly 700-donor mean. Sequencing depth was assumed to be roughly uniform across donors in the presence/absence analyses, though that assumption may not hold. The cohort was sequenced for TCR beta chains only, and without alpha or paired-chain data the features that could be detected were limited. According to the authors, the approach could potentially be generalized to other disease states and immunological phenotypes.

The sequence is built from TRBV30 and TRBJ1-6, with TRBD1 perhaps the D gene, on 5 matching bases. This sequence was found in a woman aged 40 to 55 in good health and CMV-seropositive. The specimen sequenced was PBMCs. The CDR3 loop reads CAWNQQGVNSPLHF. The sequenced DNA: TGTGCCTGGAACCAGCAGGGTGTAAATTCACCCCTCCACTTT.